This T cell receptor (beta chain) stems from a study of T-cell reconstitution after alpha-beta-depleted transplantation in children. The table lists this clonotype with many counts. As yet, its antigen is unknown. Unique molecular identifiers tagged the TCRbeta library. TCRdb fed the PCR reads into MiXCR, producing one record per CDR3 protein. The data hold roughly 500,000 distinct CDR3 sequences, with about 10% observed a single time. CDR3 length equals 16 residues. Germline CDR1 is MNHEY and CDR2 is SVGAGI. Unmatched junction bases numbered 5, after V lost 0 bases and J lost 3 bases. General study findings and limits: From newly produced T cells came most of the T-cell counts and diversity one year after transplant.

Material: PBMCs, obtained before TCRalphabeta/CD19-depleted stem cell transplant. V is TRBV6-5 and J is TRBJ2-7, with 10 bases aligning to TRBD1. The sequence came from a child aged 2 to 10 with inherited bone marrow failure, due to receive a stem cell transplant. CDR3 protein: CASSYSKGTGDYEQYF. DNA for the CDR3: TGTGCCAGCAGTTACTCTAAGGGGACAGGGGACTACGAGCAGTACTTC.